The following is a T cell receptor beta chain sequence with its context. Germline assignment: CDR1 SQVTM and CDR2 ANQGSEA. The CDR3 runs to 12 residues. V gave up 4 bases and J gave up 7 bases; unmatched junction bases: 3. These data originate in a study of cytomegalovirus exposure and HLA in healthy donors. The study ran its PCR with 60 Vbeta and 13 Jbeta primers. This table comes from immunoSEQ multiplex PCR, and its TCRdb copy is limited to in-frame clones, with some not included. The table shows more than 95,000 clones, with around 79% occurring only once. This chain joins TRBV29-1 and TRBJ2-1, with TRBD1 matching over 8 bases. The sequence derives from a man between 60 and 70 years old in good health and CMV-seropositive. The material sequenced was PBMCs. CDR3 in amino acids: CSVADRENEQFF. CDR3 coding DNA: TGCAGCGTTGCGGACAGGGAAAATGAGCAGTTCTTC.